Listed below are T cell receptor beta chains from one sample, sequenced in a study of T cells in Graves' hyperthyroidism and ophthalmopathy. Each CDR3 protein is one row after TCRdb ran MiXCR on the multiplex PCR reads. The sample shows more than 20,000 distinct CDR3 sequences, approximately 49% of them seen only once. The sample consisted of blood. The receptor source for this set is a woman aged 40 to 50 with Graves' hyperthyroidism that later progressed to Graves' ophthalmopathy. Both conserved end residues are part of each CDR3. A D gene is named only where the DNA matches it firmly. Rows give clone size only sometimes, using once, few, many, or a class for an expanded clone.

length: 14
J: TRBJ2-7
size: once
D: NA
V: TRBV20-1
CDR3: CSAYPGDPLSEQYF
DNA: TGCAGTGCGTACCCAGGGGATCCCCTTTCCGAGCAGTACTTC

length: 17
J: TRBJ2-1
size: many
D: NA
V: TRBV20-1
CDR3: CSARDRGNRTLYNEQFF
DNA: TGCAGTGCTAGAGATCGGGGGAACAGGACCCTGTACAATGAGCAGTTCTTC

length: 18
J: TRBJ2-7
size: medium-sized
D: NA
V: TRBV5-1
CDR3: CASSLEVSRDSSSYEQYF
DNA: TGCGCCAGCAGCTTGGAAGTCTCCCGGGACTCCTCATCCTACGAGCAGTACTTC

length: 15
J: TRBJ1-2
size: NA
D: NA
V: TRBV10-3
CDR3: CATFPGDISTEDYTF
DNA: TGTGCCACCTTCCCCGGGGACATTTCGACTGAGGACTACACCTTC

length: 16
J: TRBJ2-3
size: NA
D: TRBD1
V: TRBV5-4
CDR3: CASSPRTGRSTDTQYF
DNA: TGTGCCAGCAGCCCGCGGACAGGGAGAAGCACAGATACGCAGTATTTT

length: 17
J: TRBJ2-1
size: medium-sized
D: TRBD1
V: TRBV7-3
CDR3: CASSSQPGTGGRDEQFF
DNA: TGTGCCAGCAGCTCCCAGCCGGGGACAGGGGGAAGGGATGAGCAGTTCTTC

length: 13
J: TRBJ1-2
size: many
D: NA
V: TRBV11-2
CDR3: CASSLDGGYGYTF
DNA: TGTGCCAGCAGCTTAGATGGTGGCTATGGCTACACCTTC

length: 12
J: TRBJ2-7
size: NA
D: NA
V: TRBV20-1
CDR3: CSASASDYEQHF
DNA: TGCAGTGCTAGCGCTAGCGACTACGAGCAGCACTTC

length: 13
J: TRBJ2-3
size: NA
D: NA
V: TRBV29-1
CDR3: CSVGRESPDTQYF
DNA: TGCAGCGTTGGGAGGGAGAGTCCAGATACGCAGTATTTT

length: 15
J: TRBJ2-1
size: medium-sized
D: TRBD2
V: TRBV7-3
CDR3: CASSPGTTTRNEQFF
DNA: TGTGCCAGCAGCCCCGGGACTACGACCCGCAATGAGCAGTTCTTC

length: 14
J: TRBJ1-2
size: few
D: TRBD1
V: TRBV10-2
CDR3: CASSRQGIIYGYTF
DNA: TGCGCCAGCAGCAGACAGGGTATCATCTATGGCTACACCTTC

length: 12
J: TRBJ1-3
size: many
D: NA
V: TRBV28
CDR3: CASRGRGRTIYF
DNA: TGTGCCAGCCGCGGACGCGGGAGAACCATATATTTT

length: 14
J: TRBJ2-3
size: NA
D: TRBD2
V: TRBV7-2
CDR3: CASIRTRSTDTQYF
DNA: TGTGCCAGCATTCGGACTAGAAGCACAGATACGCAGTATTTT

length: 14
J: TRBJ1-3
size: many
D: NA
V: TRBV28
CDR3: CASTTGGSGNTIYF
DNA: TGTGCCAGCACCACTGGGGGCTCCGGAAACACCATATATTTT

length: 14
J: TRBJ1-4
size: NA
D: TRBD1
V: TRBV2
CDR3: CASSTGGVNEKLFF
DNA: TGTGCCAGCAGCACAGGGGGCGTGAATGAAAAACTGTTTTTT

length: 15
J: TRBJ1-5
size: NA
D: TRBD1
V: TRBV19
CDR3: CASSIGTGGNQPQHF
DNA: TGTGCCAGTAGTATAGGAACAGGGGGAAATCAGCCCCAGCATTTT

length: 15
J: TRBJ2-3
size: NA
D: NA
V: TRBV20-1
CDR3: CSATQGGLSTDTQYF
DNA: TGCAGTGCAACTCAGGGGGGCTTAAGCACAGATACGCAGTATTTT

length: 16
J: TRBJ2-3
size: few
D: TRBD2
V: TRBV7-2
CDR3: CASSQRLAGGTDTQYF
DNA: TGTGCCAGCAGCCAAAGACTAGCGGGAGGCACAGATACGCAGTATTTT

length: 14
J: TRBJ2-1
size: NA
D: TRBD2
V: TRBV29-1
CDR3: CSVSSGSPYNEQFF
DNA: TGCAGCGTTTCTAGCGGGAGCCCCTACAATGAGCAGTTCTTC

length: 15
J: TRBJ1-5
size: NA
D: NA
V: TRBV6-6
CDR3: CASSRQDFSNQPQHF
DNA: TGTGCCAGCAGTAGACAGGATTTCAGCAATCAGCCCCAGCATTTT

length: 16
J: TRBJ2-7
size: medium-sized
D: NA
V: TRBV10-3
CDR3: CAISELGEPLSYEQYF
DNA: TGTGCCATCAGTGAGTTGGGCGAACCCTTATCTTACGAGCAGTACTTC

length: 13
J: TRBJ2-7
size: medium-sized
D: NA
V: TRBV7-9
CDR3: CASSPTRQNEQYF
DNA: TGTGCCAGCAGCCCAACCCGACAGAACGAGCAGTACTTC

length: 14
J: TRBJ2-7
size: NA
D: TRBD2
V: TRBV12-3/TRBV12-4
CDR3: CASSPGTSEAEQYF
DNA: TGTGCCAGCAGCCCTGGGACTAGCGAAGCCGAGCAGTACTTC

length: 15
J: TRBJ2-1
size: many
D: TRBD2
V: TRBV6-1
CDR3: CASTHRTSVYNEQFF
DNA: TGTGCCAGCACCCACAGGACTAGCGTCTACAATGAGCAGTTCTTC

length: 18
J: TRBJ2-1
size: many
D: NA
V: TRBV28
CDR3: CASSPRVRGRVSYNEQFF
DNA: TGTGCCAGCAGTCCTCGGGTGCGTGGCAGGGTGTCCTACAATGAGCAGTTCTTC